This T cell receptor (beta chain) emerged from a study of somatic mutations in cytotoxic T cells in rheumatoid arthritis. Study results and limitations: The authors did not adjust the slight TRBV07 underrepresentation in rheumatoid arthritis patients for multiple comparisons.

To note about this clone: Its antigen remains unidentified.

Profiled with immunoSEQ multiplex PCR; TCRdb holds only in-frame clones, not every one. The sample lists 15,000 to 20,000 clones, approximately 75% seen once, with around 11% in the top ten. V was trimmed by 4 bases and J by 6 bases, leaving 7 bases between them. The CDR3 totals 12 residues. Germline V gene lookup returns CDR1 MNHEY and CDR2 SMNVEV (reference sequence). Sequencing was done on a sample of CD8+ T cells sorted from blood. J is TRBJ2-1 and V is TRBV27; D is unclear. The receptor's source is an adult with rheumatoid arthritis. CDR3 DNA: TGTGCCAGCAGTTCTAGGGTCAATGAGCAGTTCTTC. This sequence encodes CASSSRVNEQFF.